This TCR beta chain comes out of a study of cytomegalovirus exposure and HLA in healthy donors. Study-wide background: Around 76% of 350 to 400 genotyped donors fell in the Caucasian-associated ancestry cluster. Study conclusions and caveats: Donors were assumed by presence/absence analyses to have roughly uniform sequencing depth.

For this clone: The antigen remains undetermined.

J gave up 2 bases and V 0 bases, and 3 bases lay outside the gene matches. The CDR3 is 16 amino acids. Germline V gene sequence: CDR1 SGDLS, CDR2 YYNGEE. The primer mix had 60 Vbeta and 13 Jbeta primers. Sequencing was performed with immunoSEQ multiplex PCR; in TCRdb, only in-frame clones are kept and a portion is missing. Of about 250,000 clones listed, around 84% were seen once; the top ten hold 0.2% to 0.25%. This clonotype originated in a girl between 2 and 10 years old in good health and CMV-seronegative. The sequencing input was PBMCs. The chain joins TRBV9 to TRBJ2-1; 9 nucleotides agree with TRBD2. The CDR3 DNA sequence: TGTGCCAGCAGCGTAGTAGCGGGAGTTCCCTACAATGAGCAGTTCTTC. This gives the protein CASSVVAGVPYNEQFF.